This T cell receptor beta chain was documented in a study of blood T cells in healthy people across ages. About this clonotype itself: Its specificity is not known. An end of the junction differs from the germline gene, which may be a read error.

The use of a sample-barcoded 5' primer and a J-beta primer mix characterized a second PCR of roughly 6 to 11 cycles. TCRdb analysed the 5' RACE reads with MiXCR anew, one entry per CDR3 protein. Among under 850,000 distinct CDR3 sequences listed, 35% to 40% were seen once. Germline lookup yields CDR1 SGHTA and CDR2 FQGNSA. The CDR3 contains 18 residues. Study outcomes and limitations: The unknown donor CMV status may have confounded expanded clonotype changes. A roughly linear age-dependent decrease characterized TCR beta diversity per million T cells.

The clonotype originates from a man younger than 35 in good health. The specimen was blood. This chain connects TRBV7-2 to TRBJ2-6; tentatively, D is TRBD1 or TRBD2 (5 bases each). The CDR3 DNA sequence: TGCGCCAGCAGCCTAACCCCGGGACGGAGCTCTGGGGCCAACGTCCTGACTTTC. As protein: CASSLTPGRSSGANVLTF.